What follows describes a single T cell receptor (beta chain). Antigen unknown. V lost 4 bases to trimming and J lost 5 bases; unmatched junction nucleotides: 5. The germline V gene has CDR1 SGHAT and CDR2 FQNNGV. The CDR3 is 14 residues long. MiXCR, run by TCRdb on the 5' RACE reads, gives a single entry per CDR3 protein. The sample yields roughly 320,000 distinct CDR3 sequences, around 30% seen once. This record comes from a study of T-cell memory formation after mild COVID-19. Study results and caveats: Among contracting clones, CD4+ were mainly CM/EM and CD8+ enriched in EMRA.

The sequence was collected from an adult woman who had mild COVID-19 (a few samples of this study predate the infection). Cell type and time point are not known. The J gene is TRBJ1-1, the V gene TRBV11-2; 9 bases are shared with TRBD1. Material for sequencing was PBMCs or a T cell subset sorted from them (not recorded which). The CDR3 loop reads CASSWTGALTEAFF. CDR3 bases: TGTGCCAGCAGCTGGACAGGGGCTTTGACTGAAGCTTTCTTT.